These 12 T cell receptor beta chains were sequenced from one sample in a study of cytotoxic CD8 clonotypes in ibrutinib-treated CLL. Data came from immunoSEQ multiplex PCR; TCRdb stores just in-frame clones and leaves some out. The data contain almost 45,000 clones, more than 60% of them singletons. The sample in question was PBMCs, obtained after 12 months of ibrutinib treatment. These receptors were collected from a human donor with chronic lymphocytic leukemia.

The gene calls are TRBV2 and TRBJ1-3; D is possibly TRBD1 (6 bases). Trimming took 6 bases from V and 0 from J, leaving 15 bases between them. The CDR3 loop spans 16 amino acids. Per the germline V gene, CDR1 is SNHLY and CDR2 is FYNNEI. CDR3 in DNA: TGTGCCAGCAGCCGAGCCGACAGGAGCTCTGGAAACACCATATATTTT. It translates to CASSRADRSSGNTIYF.

This CDR3 is CASSVAGRWTDTQYF. The CDR3 DNA follows: TGTGCCAGCAGCGTAGCCGGACGGTGGACAGATACGCAGTATTTT. The chain couples TRBV9 to TRBJ2-3; no reliable D call. Germline values: CDR1 SGDLS, CDR2 YYNGEE. This CDR3 has 15 residues. V shed 0 bases and J shed 3 bases, with 11 bases lying between them.

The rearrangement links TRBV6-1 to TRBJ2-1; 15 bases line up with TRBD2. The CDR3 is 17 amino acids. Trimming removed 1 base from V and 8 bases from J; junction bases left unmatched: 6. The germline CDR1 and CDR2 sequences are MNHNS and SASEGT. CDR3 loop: CASSEDPGTSGRHEQFF. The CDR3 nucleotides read TGTGCCAGCAGTGAAGATCCAGGGACTAGCGGGAGGCATGAGCAGTTCTTC.

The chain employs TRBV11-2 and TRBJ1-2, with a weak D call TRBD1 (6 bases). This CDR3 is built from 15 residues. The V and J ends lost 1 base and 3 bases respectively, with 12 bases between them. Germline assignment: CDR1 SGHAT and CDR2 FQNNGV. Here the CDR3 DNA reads TGTGCCAGCAGCTTAGGAGGGGGGTTCGACTATGGCTACACCTTC. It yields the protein CASSLGGGFDYGYTF.

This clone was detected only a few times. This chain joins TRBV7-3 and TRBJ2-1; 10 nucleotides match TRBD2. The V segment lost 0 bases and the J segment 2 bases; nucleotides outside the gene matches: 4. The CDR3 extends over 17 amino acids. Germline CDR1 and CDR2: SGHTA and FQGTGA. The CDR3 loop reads CASSLTTTSGTYNEQFF. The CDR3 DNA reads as TGTGCCAGCAGCTTAACGACCACTAGCGGGACCTACAATGAGCAGTTCTTC.

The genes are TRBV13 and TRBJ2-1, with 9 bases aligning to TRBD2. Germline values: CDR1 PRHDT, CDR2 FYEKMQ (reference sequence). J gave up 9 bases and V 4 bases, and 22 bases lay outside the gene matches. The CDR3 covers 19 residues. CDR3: CASSSLGNAGGGGLGEQFF. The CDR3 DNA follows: TGTGCCAGCAGCTCCTTGGGAAACGCGGGAGGGGGTGGTTTGGGTGAGCAGTTCTTC.

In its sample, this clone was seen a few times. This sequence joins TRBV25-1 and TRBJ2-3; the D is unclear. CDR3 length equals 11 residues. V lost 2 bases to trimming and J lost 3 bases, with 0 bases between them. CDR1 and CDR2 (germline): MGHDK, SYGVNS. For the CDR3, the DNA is TGTGCCAGCAGTGAAACAGATACGCAGTATTTT. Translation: CASSETDTQYF.

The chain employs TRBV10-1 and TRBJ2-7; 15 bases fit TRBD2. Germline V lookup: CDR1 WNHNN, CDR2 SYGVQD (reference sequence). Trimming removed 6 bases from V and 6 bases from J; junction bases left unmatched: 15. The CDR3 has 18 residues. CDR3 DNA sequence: TGCGCCAGCAGCGCGGGACTAGCGGGAGGAGACCCTCGGTCCGAGCAGTACTTC. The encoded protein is CASSAGLAGGDPRSEQYF.

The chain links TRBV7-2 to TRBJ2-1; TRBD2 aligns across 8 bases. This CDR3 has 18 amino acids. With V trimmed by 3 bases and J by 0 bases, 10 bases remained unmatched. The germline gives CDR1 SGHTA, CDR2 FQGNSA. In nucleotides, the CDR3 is TGTGCCAGCAGCTTGGCGGGAGGCTTTCGGAGCTCCTACAATGAGCAGTTCTTC. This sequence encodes CASSLAGGFRSSYNEQFF. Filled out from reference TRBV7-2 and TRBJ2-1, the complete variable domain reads GAGVSQSPSNKVTEKGKDVELRCDPISGHTALYWYRQSLGQGLEFLIYFQGNSAPDKSGLPSDRFSAERTGGSVSTLTIQRTQQEDSAVYLCASSLAGGFRSSYNEQFFGPGTRLTVL.

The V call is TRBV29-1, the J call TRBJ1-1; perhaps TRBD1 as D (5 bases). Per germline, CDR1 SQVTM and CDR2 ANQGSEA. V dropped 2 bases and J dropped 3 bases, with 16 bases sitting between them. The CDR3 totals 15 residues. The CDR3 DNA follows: TGCAGCGTTGAAAGGACAAACGTCCCCTACACTGAAGCTTTCTTT. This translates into CSVERTNVPYTEAFF.

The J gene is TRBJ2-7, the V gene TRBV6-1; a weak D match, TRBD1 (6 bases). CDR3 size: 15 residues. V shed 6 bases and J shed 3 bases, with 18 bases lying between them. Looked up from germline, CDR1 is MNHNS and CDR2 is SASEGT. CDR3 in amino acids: CASSGTRTVFYEQYF. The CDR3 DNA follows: TGTGCCAGCAGCGGAACCAGGACAGTCTTCTACGAGCAGTACTTC.

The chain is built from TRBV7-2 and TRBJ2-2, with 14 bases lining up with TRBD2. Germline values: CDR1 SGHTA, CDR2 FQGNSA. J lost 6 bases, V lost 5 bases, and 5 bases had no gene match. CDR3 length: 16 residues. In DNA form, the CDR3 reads TGTGCCAGCAGCCCGACTAGCGGGAGGGCCTCCGGGGAGCTGTTTTTT. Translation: CASSPTSGRASGELFF.